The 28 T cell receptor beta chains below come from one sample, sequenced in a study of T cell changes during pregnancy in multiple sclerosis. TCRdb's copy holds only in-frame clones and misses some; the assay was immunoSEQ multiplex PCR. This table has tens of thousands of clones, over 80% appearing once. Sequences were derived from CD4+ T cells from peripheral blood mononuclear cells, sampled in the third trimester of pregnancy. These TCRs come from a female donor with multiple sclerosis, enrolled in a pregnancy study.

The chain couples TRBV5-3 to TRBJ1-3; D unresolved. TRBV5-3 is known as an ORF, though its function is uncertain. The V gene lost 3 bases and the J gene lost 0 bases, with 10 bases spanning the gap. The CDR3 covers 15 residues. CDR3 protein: CARSSISLSGNTIYF. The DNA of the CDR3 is TGTGCCAGAAGCTCTATATCCCTCTCTGGAAACACCATATATTTT.

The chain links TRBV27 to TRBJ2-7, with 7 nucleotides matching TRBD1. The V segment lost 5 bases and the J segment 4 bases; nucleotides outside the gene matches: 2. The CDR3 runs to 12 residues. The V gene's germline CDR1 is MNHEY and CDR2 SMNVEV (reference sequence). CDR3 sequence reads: CASSPDRYEQYF. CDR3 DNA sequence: TGTGCCAGCAGTCCGGACAGGTACGAGCAGTACTTC.

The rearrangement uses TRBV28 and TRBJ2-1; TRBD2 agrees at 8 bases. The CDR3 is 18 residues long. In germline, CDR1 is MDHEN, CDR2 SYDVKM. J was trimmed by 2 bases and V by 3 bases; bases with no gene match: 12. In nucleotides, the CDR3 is TGTGCCAGCAGTTTTATACTAGCGGCCTACAGGCCCTACAATGAGCAGTTCTTC. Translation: CASSFILAAYRPYNEQFF.

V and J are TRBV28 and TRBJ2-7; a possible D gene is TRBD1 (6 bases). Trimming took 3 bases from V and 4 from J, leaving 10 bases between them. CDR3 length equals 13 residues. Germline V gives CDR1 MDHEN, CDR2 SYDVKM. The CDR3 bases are TGTGCCAGCAGTTTTTCTGACAGGTACGAGCAGTACTTC. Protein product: CASSFSDRYEQYF.

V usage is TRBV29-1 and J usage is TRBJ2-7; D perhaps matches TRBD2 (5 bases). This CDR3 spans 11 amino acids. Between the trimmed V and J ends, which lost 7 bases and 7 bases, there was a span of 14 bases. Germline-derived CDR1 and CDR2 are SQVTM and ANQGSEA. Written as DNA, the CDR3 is TGCAGCGCTCGGGATTCGCTGGAGCAGTACTTC. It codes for CSARDSLEQYF.

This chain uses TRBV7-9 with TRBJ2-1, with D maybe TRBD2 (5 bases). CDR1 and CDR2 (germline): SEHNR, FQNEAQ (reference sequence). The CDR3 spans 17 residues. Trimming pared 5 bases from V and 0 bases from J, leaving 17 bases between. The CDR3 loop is CASSPSSKRSSYNEQFF. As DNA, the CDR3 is TGTGCCAGCAGCCCAAGTTCTAAGCGGAGCTCCTACAATGAGCAGTTCTTC.

The CDR3 sequence: CAISLQETHGYTF. The DNA for the CDR3 is TGTGCCATCAGCCTACAGGAGACACATGGCTACACCTTC. The chain carries TRBV10-3 and TRBJ1-2; maybe TRBD1 (5 bases). This CDR3 region has 13 residues. The V gene's germline CDR1 is ENHRY and CDR2 SYGVKD. Between the trimmed V and J ends, which lost 6 bases and 6 bases, there was a span of 14 bases.

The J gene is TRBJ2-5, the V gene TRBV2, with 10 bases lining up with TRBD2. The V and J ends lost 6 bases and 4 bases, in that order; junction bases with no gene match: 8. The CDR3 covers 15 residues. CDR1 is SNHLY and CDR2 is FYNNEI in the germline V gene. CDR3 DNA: TGTGCCAGCAGAATACTAGCGGGAAGGGGAGAGACCCAGTACTTC. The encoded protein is CASRILAGRGETQYF.

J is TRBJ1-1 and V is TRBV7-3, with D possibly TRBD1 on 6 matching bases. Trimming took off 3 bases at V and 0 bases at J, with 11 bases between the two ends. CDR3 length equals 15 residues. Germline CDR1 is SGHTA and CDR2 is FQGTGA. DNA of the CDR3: TGTGCCAGCAGCTTGAGGGGGGGGATGAACACTGAAGCTTTCTTT. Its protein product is CASSLRGGMNTEAFF.

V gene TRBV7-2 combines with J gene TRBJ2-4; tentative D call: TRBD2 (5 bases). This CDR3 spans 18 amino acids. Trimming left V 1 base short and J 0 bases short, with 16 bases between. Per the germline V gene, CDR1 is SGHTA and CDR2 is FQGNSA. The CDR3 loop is CASSLGGGGLGAKNIQYF. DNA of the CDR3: TGTGCCAGCAGCTTAGGTGGTGGCGGGTTGGGAGCCAAAAACATTCAGTACTTC. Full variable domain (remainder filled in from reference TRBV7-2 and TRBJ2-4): GAGVSQSPSNKVTEKGKDVELRCDPISGHTALYWYRQSLGQGLEFLIYFQGNSAPDKSGLPSDRFSAERTGGSVSTLTIQRTQQEDSAVYLCASSLGGGGLGAKNIQYFGAGTRLSVL.

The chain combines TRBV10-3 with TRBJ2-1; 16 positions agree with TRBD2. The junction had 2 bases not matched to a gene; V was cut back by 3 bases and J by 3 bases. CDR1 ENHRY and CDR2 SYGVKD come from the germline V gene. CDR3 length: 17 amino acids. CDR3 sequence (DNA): TGTGCCATCAGTGATGGGACTAGCGGGAGGGTCTACAATGAGCAGTTCTTC. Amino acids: CAISDGTSGRVYNEQFF.

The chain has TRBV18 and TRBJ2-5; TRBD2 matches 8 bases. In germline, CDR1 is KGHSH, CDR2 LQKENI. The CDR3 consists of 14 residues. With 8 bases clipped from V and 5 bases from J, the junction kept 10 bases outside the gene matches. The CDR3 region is CASSPGLVTETQYF. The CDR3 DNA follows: TGTGCCAGCAGTCCGGGACTAGTAACGGAGACCCAGTACTTC.

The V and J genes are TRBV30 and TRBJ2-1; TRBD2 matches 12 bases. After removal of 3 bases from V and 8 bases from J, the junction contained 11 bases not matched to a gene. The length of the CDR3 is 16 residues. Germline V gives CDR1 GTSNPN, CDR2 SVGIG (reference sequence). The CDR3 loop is CAWRRGGASGRDEQFF. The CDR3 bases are TGTGCCTGGAGGAGGGGAGGGGCTAGCGGGAGGGATGAGCAGTTCTTC.

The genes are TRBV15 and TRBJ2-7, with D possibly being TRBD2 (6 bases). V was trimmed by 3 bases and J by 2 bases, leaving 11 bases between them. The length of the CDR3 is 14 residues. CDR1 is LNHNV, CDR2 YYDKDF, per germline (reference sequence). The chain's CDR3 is CATSSPGVPYEQYF. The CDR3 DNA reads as TGTGCCACCAGCAGTCCGGGGGTCCCCTACGAGCAGTACTTC.

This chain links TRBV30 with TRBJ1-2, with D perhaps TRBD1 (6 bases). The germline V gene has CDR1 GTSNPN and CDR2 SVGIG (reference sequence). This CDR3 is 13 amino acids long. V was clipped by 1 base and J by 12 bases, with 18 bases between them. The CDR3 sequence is CAWSGPPKQGNTF. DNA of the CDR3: TGTGCCTGGAGTGGCCCACCAAAACAGGGTAACACCTTC.

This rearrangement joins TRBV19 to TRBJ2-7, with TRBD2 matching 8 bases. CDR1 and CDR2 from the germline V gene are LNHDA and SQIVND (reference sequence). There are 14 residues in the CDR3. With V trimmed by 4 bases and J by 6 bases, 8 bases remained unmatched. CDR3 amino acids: CASSNGRAFSEQYF. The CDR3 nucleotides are TGTGCCAGTAGTAACGGGAGGGCCTTCAGCGAGCAGTACTTC.

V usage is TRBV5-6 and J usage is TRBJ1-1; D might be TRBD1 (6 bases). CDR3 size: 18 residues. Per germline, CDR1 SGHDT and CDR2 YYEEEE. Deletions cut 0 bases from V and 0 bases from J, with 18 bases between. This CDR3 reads CASSLETQGLHMNTEAFF. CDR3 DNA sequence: TGTGCCAGCAGCTTGGAGACACAGGGATTACATATGAACACTGAAGCTTTCTTT.

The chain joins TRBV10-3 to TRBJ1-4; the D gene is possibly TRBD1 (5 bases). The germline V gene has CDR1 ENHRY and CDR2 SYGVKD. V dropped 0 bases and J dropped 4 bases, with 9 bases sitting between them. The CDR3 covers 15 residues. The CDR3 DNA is TGTGCCATCAGTGAGTCGGGGGGGAGTAATGAAAAACTGTTTTTT. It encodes CAISESGGSNEKLFF.

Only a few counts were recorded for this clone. The CDR3 protein is CASSLMGSGSLTDTQYF. The CDR3 DNA sequence: TGTGCCAGCAGCTTAATGGGGAGCGGGAGTTTAACAGATACGCAGTATTTT. This chain connects TRBV7-2 to TRBJ2-3, with 8 positions matching TRBD2. CDR3 length: 17 amino acids. Germline trimming cut 2 bases from V and 3 bases from J; bases unmatched to any gene: 10. Germline V gene lookup returns CDR1 SGHTA and CDR2 FQGNSA. The full variable domain, rest sourced from reference TRBV7-2 and TRBJ2-3, is GAGVSQSPSNKVTEKGKDVELRCDPISGHTALYWYRQSLGQGLEFLIYFQGNSAPDKSGLPSDRFSAERTGGSVSTLTIQRTQQEDSAVYLCASSLMGSGSLTDTQYFGPGTRLTVL.

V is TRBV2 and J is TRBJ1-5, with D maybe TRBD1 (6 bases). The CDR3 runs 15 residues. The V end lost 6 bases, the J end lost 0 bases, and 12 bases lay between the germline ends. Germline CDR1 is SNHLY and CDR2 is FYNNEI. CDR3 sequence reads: CASSKTGISNQPQHF. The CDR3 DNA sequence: TGTGCCAGCAGCAAAACAGGGATTAGCAATCAGCCCCAGCATTTT.

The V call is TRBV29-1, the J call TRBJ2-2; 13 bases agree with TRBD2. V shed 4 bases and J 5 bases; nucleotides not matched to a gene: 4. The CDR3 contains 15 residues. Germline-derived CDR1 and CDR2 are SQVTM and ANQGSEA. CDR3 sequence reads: CSVAGLAGRTGELFF. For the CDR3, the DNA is TGCAGCGTTGCGGGACTAGCGGGACGGACCGGGGAGCTGTTTTTT.

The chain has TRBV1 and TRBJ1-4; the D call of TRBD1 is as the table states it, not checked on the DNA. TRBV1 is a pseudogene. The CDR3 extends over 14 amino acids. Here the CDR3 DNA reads TGCACCAGCAGCCCTAACCACAGGGGTGAAAAACTGTTTTTT. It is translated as CTSSPNHRGEKLFF.

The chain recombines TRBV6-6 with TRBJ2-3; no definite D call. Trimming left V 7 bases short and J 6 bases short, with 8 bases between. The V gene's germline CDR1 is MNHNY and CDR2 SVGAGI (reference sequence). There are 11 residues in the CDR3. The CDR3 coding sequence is TGTGCCAGCACCACCAGGGATACGCAGTATTTT. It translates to CASTTRDTQYF.

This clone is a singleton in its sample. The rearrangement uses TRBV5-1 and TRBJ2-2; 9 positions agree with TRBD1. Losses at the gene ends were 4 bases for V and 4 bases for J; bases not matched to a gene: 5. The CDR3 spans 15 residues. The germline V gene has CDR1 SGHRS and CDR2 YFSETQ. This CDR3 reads CASSLRTGVTGELFF. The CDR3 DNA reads TGCGCCAGCAGCCTTAGGACAGGGGTCACCGGGGAGCTGTTTTTT.

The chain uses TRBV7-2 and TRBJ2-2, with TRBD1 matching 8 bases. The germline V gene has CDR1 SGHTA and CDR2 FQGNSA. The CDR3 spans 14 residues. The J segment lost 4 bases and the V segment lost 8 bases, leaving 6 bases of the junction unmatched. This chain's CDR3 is CASGQGGVTGELFF. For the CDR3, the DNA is TGTGCCAGCGGACAGGGTGGGGTCACCGGGGAGCTGTTTTTT.

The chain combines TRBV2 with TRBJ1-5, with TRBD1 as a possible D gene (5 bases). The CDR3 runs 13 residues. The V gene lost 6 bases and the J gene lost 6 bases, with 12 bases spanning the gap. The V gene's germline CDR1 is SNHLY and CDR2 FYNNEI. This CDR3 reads CASRSGFGQPQHF. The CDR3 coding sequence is TGTGCCAGCAGATCAGGGTTTGGTCAGCCCCAGCATTTT.

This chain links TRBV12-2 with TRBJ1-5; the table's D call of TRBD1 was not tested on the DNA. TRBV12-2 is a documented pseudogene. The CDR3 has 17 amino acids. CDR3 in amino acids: CASRLETGGDSNQPQHF. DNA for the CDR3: TGTGCAAGTCGCTTAGAGACAGGGGGTGATAGCAATCAGCCCCAGCATTTT.

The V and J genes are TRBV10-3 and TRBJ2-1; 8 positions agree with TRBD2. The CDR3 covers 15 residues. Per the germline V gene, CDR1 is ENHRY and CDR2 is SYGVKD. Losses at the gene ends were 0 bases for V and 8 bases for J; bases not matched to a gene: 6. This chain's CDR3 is CAISESRTSSHEQFF. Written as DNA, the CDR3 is TGTGCCATCAGTGAGTCCCGGACTAGCAGTCATGAGCAGTTCTTC.